The 21 T cell receptor beta chains presented below share a single source sample, sequenced in a study of blood T cell repertoires in COVID-19 (TCRdb year 2020). Library prep was done by the immunoSEQ multiplex PCR assay. TCRdb obtained this table from immuneACCESS and retained in-frame rearrangements with V and J assigned. These tables miss some clones; where compared with another copy, unresolved V genes account for less than half of the shortfall, and the remainder is unexplained. The sample table holds around 250,000 clones, of which around 86% were seen once. The ten biggest clones cover approximately 1.7% of the sample. The sequenced sample was PBMCs or T cells enriched from blood (not recorded which). Source of these receptors: a woman in her forties or fifties who had recovered from COVID-19.

The chain carries TRBV19 and TRBJ2-2; 8 bases map to TRBD1. V lost 4 bases to trimming and J lost 8 bases; unmatched junction nucleotides: 9. Germline CDR1 is LNHDA and CDR2 is SQIVND (reference sequence). This CDR3 spans 15 amino acids. CDR3 in amino acids: CASSTNRGSPGELFF. CDR3 in DNA: TGTGCCAGTAGTACCAACAGGGGGTCTCCTGGGGAGCTGTTTTTT.

This clone turned up a few times. This chain connects TRBV14 to TRBJ1-5, with 7 bases aligning to TRBD1. Germline loops: CDR1 SGHDN, CDR2 FVKESK. V lost 4 bases and J lost 4; bases outside the gene matches: 7. This CDR3 region has 15 residues. Here the CDR3 DNA reads TGTGCCAGCAGCCCGGGCACAGGGGCGAATCAGCCCCAGCATTTT. It codes for CASSPGTGANQPQHF.

The chain employs TRBV3-1 (or the pseudogene TRBV3-2) and TRBJ2-7, with a tentative D call TRBD1 (7 bases). The V and J ends lost 1 base and 3 bases respectively, with 13 bases between them. CDR1 and CDR2 (germline): LGHDT, YNNKEL (reference sequence). This CDR3 spans 15 amino acids. CDR3 nucleotides: TGTGCCAGCAGCCAAGCGGCAGGGGGGAGCTACGAGCAGTACTTC. Protein product: CASSQAAGGSYEQYF.

The table lists this clone with a count of one. The chain has TRBV3-1 (or the pseudogene TRBV3-2) and TRBJ2-2, with TRBD2 identical over 7 bases. Germline CDR1 LGHDT, CDR2 YNNKEL (reference sequence). The CDR3 is made up of 16 amino acids. V lost 2 bases, J lost 4 bases, and 7 bases stayed unmatched. This CDR3 reads CASSQRWREFTGELFF. The CDR3 DNA reads as TGTGCCAGCAGCCAAAGGTGGCGGGAGTTCACCGGGGAGCTGTTTTTT.

This clone was found once. V is TRBV5-1 and J is TRBJ2-6; unclear D gene. Trimming removed 4 bases at V and 3 bases at J, with 5 bases between. Germline assignment: CDR1 SGHRS and CDR2 YFSETQ. This CDR3 is built from 13 residues. In DNA, the CDR3 is TGCGCCAGCAGCCCCATTGGGGCCAACGTCCTGACTTTC. This encodes CASSPIGANVLTF.

V and J are TRBV6-5 and TRBJ2-7; TRBD1 matches 9 bases. Germline V gene sequence: CDR1 MNHEY, CDR2 SVGAGI. CDR3 length: 14 amino acids. V lost 6 bases to trimming and J lost 2 bases; unmatched junction nucleotides: 5. The DNA of the CDR3 is TGTGCCAGCAGCTCCGGGACAGGGACCTACGAGCAGTACTTC. Its translation: CASSSGTGTYEQYF.

The chain carries TRBV28 and TRBJ2-5; D not resolved. Deletions cut 3 bases from V and 5 bases from J, with 13 bases between. The germline V gene encodes CDR1 MDHEN and CDR2 SYDVKM. The CDR3 is 14 residues long. DNA of the CDR3: TGTGCCAGCAGTTTTCCGGGTAATACGGAGACCCAGTACTTC. Residues: CASSFPGNTETQYF.

V is TRBV27 and J is TRBJ1-6, with 7 bases identical to TRBD1. V lost 6 bases and J lost 9; bases outside the gene matches: 8. The length of the CDR3 is 14 residues. Germline CDR1 reads MNHEY; CDR2 reads SMNVEV (reference sequence). The CDR3 DNA follows: TGTGCCAGCAGCCAACAGGGGATGGGTTCACCCCTCCACTTT. As protein: CASSQQGMGSPLHF.

CDR3 loop: CASSPLAGVGTQYF. The CDR3 nucleotides are TGTGCCAGCAGCCCACTAGCGGGGGTGGGTACGCAGTATTTT. This rearrangement joins TRBV28 to TRBJ2-3; 11 bases match TRBD2. The CDR3 is 14 amino acids. J gave up 8 bases and V 6 bases, and 7 bases lay outside the gene matches. Germline V gives CDR1 MDHEN, CDR2 SYDVKM.

The V gene is TRBV18, the J gene TRBJ2-1, with 8 bases lining up with TRBD2. The junction had 9 bases not matched to a gene; V was cut back by 6 bases and J by 5 bases. This CDR3 region has 15 residues. CDR1 is KGHSH, CDR2 LQKENI, per germline. CDR3 bases: TGTGCCAGCTCCCCTAGGCTAGCGGGTGACAATGAGCAGTTCTTC. It encodes CASSPRLAGDNEQFF.

V usage is TRBV3-1 (or the pseudogene TRBV3-2) and J usage is TRBJ2-2; possible D gene TRBD1, 6 bases. The germline V gene encodes CDR1 LGHDT and CDR2 YNNKEL (reference sequence). Between the trimmed V and J ends, which lost 4 bases and 5 bases, there was a span of 14 bases. The CDR3 sequence is 15 residues long. CDR3 sequence: CASSRDATGTGELFF. In DNA form, the CDR3 reads TGTGCCAGCAGCCGAGATGCAACAGGGACCGGGGAGCTGTTTTTT.

The gene calls are TRBV6-5 and TRBJ2-1, with a tentative D call TRBD2 (6 bases). Germline CDR1 is MNHEY and CDR2 is SVGAGI. The V end was cut by 5 bases, the J end by 0 bases, with 11 bases between. The CDR3 consists of 15 residues. The chain's CDR3 is CASSLMRDSYNEQFF. The DNA for the CDR3 is TGTGCCAGCAGTCTGATGCGGGACTCCTACAATGAGCAGTTCTTC.

This clone was recorded only once. The chain carries TRBV5-1 and TRBJ1-6; no firm D call. V lost 0 bases and J 6 bases, leaving 7 bases between the germline ends. The CDR3 spans 14 residues. Germline assignment: CDR1 SGHRS and CDR2 YFSETQ. The CDR3 coding sequence is TGCGCCAGCAGCTTGGCCCCGAGTAATTCACCCCTCCACTTT. Its protein is CASSLAPSNSPLHF. The variable domain in full, with the rest retrieved from reference TRBV5-1 and TRBJ1-6, is KAGVTQTPRYLIKTRGQQVTLSCSPISGHRSVSWYQQTPGQGLQFLFEYFSETQRNKGNFPGRFSGRQFSNSRSEMNVSTLELGDSALYLCASSLAPSNSPLHFGNGTRLTVT.

The chain recombines TRBV4-3 with TRBJ2-5, with TRBD2 matching over 7 bases. The CDR3 runs to 14 residues. Trimming cost V 4 bases and J 2 bases; bases outside gene matches: 4. Germline CDR1 LGHNA, CDR2 YSLEER. The CDR3 DNA reads TGCGCCAGCAGCCTTTCTAGCGGACAAGAGACCCAGTACTTC. It translates to CASSLSSGQETQYF.

This chain connects TRBV2 to TRBJ2-7, with 11 bases that match TRBD2. The length of the CDR3 is 14 residues. Looked up from germline, CDR1 is SNHLY and CDR2 is FYNNEI. V was clipped by 8 bases and J by 6 bases; unmatched bases: 9. CDR3 sequence (DNA): TGTGCCAGCCGGCGGCTAGCGGGAGGATTCGAGCAGTACTTC. Its protein is CASRRLAGGFEQYF. The full variable domain, rest sourced from reference TRBV2 and TRBJ2-7, is EPEVTQTPSHQVTQMGQEVILRCVPISNHLYFYWYRQILGQKVEFLVSFYNNEISEKSEIFDDQFSVERPDGSNFTLKIRSTKLEDSAMYFCASRRLAGGFEQYFGPGTRLTVT.

The genes are TRBV7-9 and TRBJ2-7; D might be TRBD1 (6 bases). The CDR3 runs 15 residues. Trimming took 5 bases from V and 2 from J, leaving 16 bases between them. Germline V gene sequence: CDR1 SEHNR, CDR2 FQNEAQ (reference sequence). CDR3 DNA sequence: TGTGCCAGCAGCCTCCAGGCCCAGGGGCCCTACGAGCAGTACTTC. It codes for CASSLQAQGPYEQYF.

The chain recombines TRBV29-1 with TRBJ2-7; TRBD1 agrees at 7 bases. Germline CDR1 and CDR2: SQVTM and ANQGSEA. The CDR3 loop spans 13 amino acids. V shed 2 bases, J shed 6 bases, and the junction held 7 bases outside the gene matches. DNA of the CDR3: TGCAGCGTTGAACCGACCAGGGGGAGCGAGCAGTACTTC. Its protein product is CSVEPTRGSEQYF.

This chain links TRBV30 with TRBJ2-3; D may be TRBD2 (6 bases). Trimming removed 2 bases at V and 3 bases at J, with 12 bases between. CDR1 and CDR2 (germline): GTSNPN, SVGIG (reference sequence). The CDR3 loop spans 14 amino acids. CDR3 sequence (DNA): TGTGCCTGGAGTACTAGCACCGTGACAGATACGCAGTATTTT. Translating gives CAWSTSTVTDTQYF.

In regard to this clone: The sample contains more than one DNA sequence encoding this CDR3. The rearrangement joins TRBV9 to TRBJ1-2; 8 bases map to TRBD1. The CDR3 consists of 14 residues. The trim removed 3 bases at V and 4 bases at J, leaving 5 bases unmatched. Germline V gene lookup returns CDR1 SGDLS and CDR2 YYNGEE. This CDR3 is CASSAGQGFYGYTF. The CDR3 DNA sequence: TGTGCCAGCAGCGCAGGACAGGGTTTCTATGGCTACACCTTC.

The rearrangement links TRBV6-5 to TRBJ1-3; maybe TRBD1 (6 bases). The germline V and J ends were trimmed by 6 bases and 4 bases, with 16 bases remaining between them. CDR1 is MNHEY, CDR2 SVGAGI, per germline. CDR3 size: 15 residues. As DNA, the CDR3 is TGTGCCAGCAGGGAGGACAGAGGAGGAGGAAACACCATATATTTT. This sequence encodes CASREDRGGGNTIYF.

J is TRBJ2-3 and V is TRBV2; D is unclear. The ends were cut back, 2 bases at V and 10 bases at J, with 13 bases in the middle. There are 13 residues in the CDR3. Germline CDR1 is SNHLY and CDR2 is FYNNEI. The CDR3 DNA reads TGTGCCAGCAGTGAAAATTCGCGTGAGGCGCAGTATTTT. This encodes CASSENSREAQYF.